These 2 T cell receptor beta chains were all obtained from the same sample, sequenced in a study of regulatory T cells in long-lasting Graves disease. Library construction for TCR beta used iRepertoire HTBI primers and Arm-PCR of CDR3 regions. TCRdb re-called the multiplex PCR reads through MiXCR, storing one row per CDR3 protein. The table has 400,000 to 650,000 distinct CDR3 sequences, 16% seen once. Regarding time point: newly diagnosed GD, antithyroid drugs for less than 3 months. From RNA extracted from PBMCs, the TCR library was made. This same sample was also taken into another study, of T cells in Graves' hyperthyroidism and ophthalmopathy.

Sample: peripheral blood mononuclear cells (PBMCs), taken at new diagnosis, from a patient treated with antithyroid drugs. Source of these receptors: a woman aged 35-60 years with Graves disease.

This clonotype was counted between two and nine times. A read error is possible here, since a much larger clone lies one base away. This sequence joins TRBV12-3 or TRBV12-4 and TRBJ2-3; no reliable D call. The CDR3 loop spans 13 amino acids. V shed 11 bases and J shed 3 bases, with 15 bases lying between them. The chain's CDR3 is CACTDPMTDTQYF. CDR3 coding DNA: TGTGCCTGCACCGACCCTATGACAGATACGCAGTATTTT.

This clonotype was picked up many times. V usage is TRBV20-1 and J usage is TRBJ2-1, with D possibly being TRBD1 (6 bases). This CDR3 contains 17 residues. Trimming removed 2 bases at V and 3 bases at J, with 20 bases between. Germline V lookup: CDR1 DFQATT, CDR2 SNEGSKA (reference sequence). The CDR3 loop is CSARREGWQGIYNEQFF. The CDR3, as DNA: TGCAGTGCTAGAAGAGAGGGATGGCAGGGGATCTACAATGAGCAGTTCTTC.